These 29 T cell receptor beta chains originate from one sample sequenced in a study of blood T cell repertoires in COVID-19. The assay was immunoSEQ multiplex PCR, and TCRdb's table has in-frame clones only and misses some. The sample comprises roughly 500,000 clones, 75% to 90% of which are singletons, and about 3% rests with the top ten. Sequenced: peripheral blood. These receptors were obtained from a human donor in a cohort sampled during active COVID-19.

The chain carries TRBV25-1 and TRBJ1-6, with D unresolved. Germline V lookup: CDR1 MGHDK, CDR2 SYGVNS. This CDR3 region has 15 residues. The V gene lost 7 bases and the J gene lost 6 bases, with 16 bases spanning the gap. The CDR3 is CASTDRPAGNSPLHF. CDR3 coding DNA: TGTGCCAGCACCGACCGTCCTGCGGGTAATTCACCCCTCCACTTT.

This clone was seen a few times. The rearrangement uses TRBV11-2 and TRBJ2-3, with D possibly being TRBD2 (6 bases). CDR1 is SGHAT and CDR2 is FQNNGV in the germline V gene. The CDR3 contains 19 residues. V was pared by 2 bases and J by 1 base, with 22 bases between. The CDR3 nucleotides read TGTGCCAGCAGCTTAAAATTTACCAGGGAGGAAAGAGGCACAGATACGCAGTATTTT. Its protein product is CASSLKFTREERGTDTQYF.

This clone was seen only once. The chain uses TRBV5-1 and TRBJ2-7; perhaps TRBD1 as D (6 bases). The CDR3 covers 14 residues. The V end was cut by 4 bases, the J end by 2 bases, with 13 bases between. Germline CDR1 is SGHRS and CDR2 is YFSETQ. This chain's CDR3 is CASSTRTDPYEQYF. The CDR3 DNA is TGCGCCAGCAGCACCCGGACAGACCCCTACGAGCAGTACTTC.

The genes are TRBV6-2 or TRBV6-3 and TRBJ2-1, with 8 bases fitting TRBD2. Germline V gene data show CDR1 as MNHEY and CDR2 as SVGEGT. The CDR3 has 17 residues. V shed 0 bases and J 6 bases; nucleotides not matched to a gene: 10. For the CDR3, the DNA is TGTGCCAGCAGTTACTCGACCGGGACTAGGAGGAGCAATGAGCAGTTCTTC. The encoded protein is CASSYSTGTRRSNEQFF.

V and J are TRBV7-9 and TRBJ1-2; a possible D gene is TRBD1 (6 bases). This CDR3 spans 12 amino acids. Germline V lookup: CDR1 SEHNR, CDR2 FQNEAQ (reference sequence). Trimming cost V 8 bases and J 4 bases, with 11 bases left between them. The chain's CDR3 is CASDQDSYGYTF. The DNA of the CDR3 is TGTGCCAGCGATCAGGACAGCTATGGCTACACCTTC.

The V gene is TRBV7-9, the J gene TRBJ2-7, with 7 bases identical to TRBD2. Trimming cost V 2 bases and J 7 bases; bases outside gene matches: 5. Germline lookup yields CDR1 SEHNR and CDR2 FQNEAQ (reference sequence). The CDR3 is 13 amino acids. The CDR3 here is CASSLHPSGEQYF. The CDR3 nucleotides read TGTGCCAGCAGCTTACATCCTAGCGGAGAGCAGTACTTC.

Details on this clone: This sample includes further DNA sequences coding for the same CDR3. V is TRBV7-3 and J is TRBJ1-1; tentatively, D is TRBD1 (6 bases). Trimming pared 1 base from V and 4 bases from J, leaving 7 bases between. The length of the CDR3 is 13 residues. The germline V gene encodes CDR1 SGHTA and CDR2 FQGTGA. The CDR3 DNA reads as TGTGCCAGCAGCTTAAAAGGGGGCACTGAAGCTTTCTTT. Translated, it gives CASSLKGGTEAFF.

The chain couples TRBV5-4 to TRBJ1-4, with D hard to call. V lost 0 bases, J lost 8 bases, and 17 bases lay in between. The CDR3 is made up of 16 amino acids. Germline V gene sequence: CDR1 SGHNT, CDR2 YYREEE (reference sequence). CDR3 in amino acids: CASSLEGAGRSEKLFF. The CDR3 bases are TGTGCCAGCAGCTTGGAGGGAGCGGGGAGGAGCGAAAAACTGTTTTTT.

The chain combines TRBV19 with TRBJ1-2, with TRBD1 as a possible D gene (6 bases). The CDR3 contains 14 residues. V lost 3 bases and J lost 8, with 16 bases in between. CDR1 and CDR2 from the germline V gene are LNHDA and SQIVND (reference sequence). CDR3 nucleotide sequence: TGTGCCAGTAGTATGGGGACACGCAGCGGCGGCTACACCTTC. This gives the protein CASSMGTRSGGYTF.

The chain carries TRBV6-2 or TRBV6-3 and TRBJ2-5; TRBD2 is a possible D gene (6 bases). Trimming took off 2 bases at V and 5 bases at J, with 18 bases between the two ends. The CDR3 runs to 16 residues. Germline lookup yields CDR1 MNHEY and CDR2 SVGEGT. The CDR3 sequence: CASSYPWGGIAETQYF. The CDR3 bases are TGTGCCAGCAGTTACCCCTGGGGCGGGATTGCGGAGACCCAGTACTTC.

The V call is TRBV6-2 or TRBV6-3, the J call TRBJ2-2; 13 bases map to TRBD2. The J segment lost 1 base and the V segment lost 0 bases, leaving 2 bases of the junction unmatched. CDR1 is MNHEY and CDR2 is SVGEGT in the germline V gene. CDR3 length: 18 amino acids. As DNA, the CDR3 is TGTGCCAGCAGTTACTCTACTAGCGGGGGGGTGAACACCGGGGAGCTGTTTTTT. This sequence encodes CASSYSTSGGVNTGELFF.

The CDR3 nucleotides read TGTGCCAGCAGCTCCGGAGGTTCACCGCGGGTGACCCAGTACTTC. It translates to CASSSGGSPRVTQYF. The gene calls are TRBV7-9 and TRBJ2-5, with D tentatively TRBD2 (5 bases). CDR1 SEHNR and CDR2 FQNEAQ come from the germline V gene (reference sequence). Trimming removed 4 bases from V and 7 bases from J, with 19 bases in between. The CDR3 is 15 amino acids.

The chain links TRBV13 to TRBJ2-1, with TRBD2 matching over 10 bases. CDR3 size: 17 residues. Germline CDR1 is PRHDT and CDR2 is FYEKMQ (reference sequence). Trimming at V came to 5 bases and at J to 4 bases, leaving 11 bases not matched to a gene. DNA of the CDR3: TGTGCCAGCAGCCCGGAAGCGGGAGGGCCGGGGTACAATGAGCAGTTCTTC. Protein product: CASSPEAGGPGYNEQFF.

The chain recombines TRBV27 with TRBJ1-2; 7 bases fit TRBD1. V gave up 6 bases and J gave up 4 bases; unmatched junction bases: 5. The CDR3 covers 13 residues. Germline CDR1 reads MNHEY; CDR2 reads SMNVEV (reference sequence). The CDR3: CASSSAGGYGYTF. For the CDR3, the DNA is TGTGCCAGCAGCTCTGCAGGGGGCTATGGCTACACCTTC.

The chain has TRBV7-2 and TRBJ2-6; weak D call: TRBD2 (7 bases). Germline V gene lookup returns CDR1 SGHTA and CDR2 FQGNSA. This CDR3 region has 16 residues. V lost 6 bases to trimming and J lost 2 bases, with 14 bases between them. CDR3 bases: TGTGCCAGCAGATTAACGGGGGGCGCTGGGGCCAACGTCCTGACTTTC. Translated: CASRLTGGAGANVLTF.

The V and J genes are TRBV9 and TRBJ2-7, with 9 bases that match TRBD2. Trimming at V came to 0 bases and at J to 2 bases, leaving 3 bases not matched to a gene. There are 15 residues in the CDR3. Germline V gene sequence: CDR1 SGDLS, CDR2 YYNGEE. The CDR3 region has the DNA TGTGCCAGCAGCGTAGCAGCGGGAGGCCCCTACGAGCAGTACTTC. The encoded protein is CASSVAAGGPYEQYF.

The CDR3 sequence: CASARVPDTQYF. The CDR3 nucleotides are TGTGCCAGCGCCCGCGTCCCAGATACGCAGTATTTT. This sequence joins TRBV28 and TRBJ2-3; D unresolved. Germline-derived CDR1 and CDR2 are MDHEN and SYDVKM. This CDR3 spans 12 amino acids. Trimming took 8 bases from V and 4 from J, leaving 10 bases between them. The full variable domain, completed using reference TRBV28 and TRBJ2-3, is DVKVTQSSRYLVKRTGEKVFLECVQDMDHENMFWYRQDPGLGLRLIYFSYDVKMKEKGDIPEGYSVSREKKERFSLILESASTNQTSMYLCASARVPDTQYFGPGTRLTVL.

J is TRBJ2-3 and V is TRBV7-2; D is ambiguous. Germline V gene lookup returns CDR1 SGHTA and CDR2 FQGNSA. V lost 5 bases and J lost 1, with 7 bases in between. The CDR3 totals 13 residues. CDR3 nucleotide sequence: TGTGCCAGCAGCCCCTCTCGCACAGATACGCAGTATTTT. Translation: CASSPSRTDTQYF.

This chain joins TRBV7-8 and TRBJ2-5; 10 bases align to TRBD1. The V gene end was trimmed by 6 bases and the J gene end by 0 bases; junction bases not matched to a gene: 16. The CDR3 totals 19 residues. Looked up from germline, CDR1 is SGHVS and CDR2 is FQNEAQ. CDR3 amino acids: CASRRDRGYTSRYQETQYF. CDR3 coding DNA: TGTGCCAGCAGGCGGGACAGGGGTTATACTAGCCGGTACCAAGAGACCCAGTACTTC.

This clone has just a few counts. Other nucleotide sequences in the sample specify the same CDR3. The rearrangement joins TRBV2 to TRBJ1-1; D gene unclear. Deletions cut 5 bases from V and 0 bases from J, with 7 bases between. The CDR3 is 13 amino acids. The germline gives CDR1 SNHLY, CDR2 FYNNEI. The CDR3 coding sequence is TGTGCCAGCAGTCGGGGTCTGAACACTGAAGCTTTCTTT. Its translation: CASSRGLNTEAFF.

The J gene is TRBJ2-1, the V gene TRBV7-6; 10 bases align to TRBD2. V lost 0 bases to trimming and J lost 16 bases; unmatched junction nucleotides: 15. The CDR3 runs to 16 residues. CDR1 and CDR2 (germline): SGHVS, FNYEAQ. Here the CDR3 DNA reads TGTGCCAGCAGCTTAGCGACCCTCCCTAGCGGGGGTGGGTTTTTCTTC. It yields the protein CASSLATLPSGGGFFF.

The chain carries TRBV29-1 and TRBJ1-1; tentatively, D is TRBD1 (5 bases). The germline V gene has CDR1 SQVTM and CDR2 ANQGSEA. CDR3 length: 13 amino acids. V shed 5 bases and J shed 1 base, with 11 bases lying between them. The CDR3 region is CSVQITGNTEAFF. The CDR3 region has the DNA TGCAGCGTTCAGATCACAGGGAACACTGAAGCTTTCTTT.

CDR3 bases: TGTGCCTGGAGTGTACCAGGCCTCCCCCACGAGCAGTACTTC. Amino acids: CAWSVPGLPHEQYF. The chain uses TRBV30 and TRBJ2-7; D gene ambiguous. Germline CDR1 reads GTSNPN; CDR2 reads SVGIG (reference sequence). The length of the CDR3 is 14 residues. With 0 bases removed from V and 5 bases from J, the gap between germline ends came to 14 bases.

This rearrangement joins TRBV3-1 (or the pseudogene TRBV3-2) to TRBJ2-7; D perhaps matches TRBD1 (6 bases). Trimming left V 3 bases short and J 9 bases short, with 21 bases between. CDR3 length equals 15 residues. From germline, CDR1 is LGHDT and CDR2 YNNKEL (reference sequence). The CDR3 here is CASSQDTTGFVGQYF. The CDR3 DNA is TGTGCCAGCAGCCAGGACACGACAGGTTTTGTCGGGCAGTACTTC.

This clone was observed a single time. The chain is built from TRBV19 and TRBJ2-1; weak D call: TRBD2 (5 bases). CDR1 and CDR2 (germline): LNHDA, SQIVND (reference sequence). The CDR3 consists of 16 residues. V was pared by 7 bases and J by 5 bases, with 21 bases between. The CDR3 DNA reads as TGTGCCAGTAAGGGAGTTGGCAGGATGACGGACAATGAGCAGTTCTTC. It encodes CASKGVGRMTDNEQFF.

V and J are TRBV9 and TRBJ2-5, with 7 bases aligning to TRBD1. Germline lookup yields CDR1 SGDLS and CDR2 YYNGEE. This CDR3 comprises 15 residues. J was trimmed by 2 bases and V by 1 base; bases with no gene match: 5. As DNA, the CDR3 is TGTGCCAGCAGCGTAACGACAGGGTCACAAGAGACCCAGTACTTC. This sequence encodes CASSVTTGSQETQYF.

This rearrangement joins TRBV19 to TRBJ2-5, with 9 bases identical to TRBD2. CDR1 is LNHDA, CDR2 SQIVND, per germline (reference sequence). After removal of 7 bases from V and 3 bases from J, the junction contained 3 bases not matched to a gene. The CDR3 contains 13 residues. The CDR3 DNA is TGTGCCAGTAACGGCGGGAGGGAAGAGACCCAGTACTTC. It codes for CASNGGREETQYF.

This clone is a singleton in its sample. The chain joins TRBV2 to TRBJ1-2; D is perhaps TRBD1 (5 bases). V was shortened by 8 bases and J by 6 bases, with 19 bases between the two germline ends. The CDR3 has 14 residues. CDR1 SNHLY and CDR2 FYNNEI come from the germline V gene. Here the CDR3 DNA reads TGTGCCAGCGAAAAAGGGCAGATAGGGGATGGCTACACCTTC. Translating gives CASEKGQIGDGYTF.

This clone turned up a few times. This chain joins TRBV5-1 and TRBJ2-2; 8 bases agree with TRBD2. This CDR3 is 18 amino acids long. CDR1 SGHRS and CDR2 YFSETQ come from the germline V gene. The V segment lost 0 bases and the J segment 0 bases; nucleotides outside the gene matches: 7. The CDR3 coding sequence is TGCGCCAGCAGCTTGGCTCAGCGGGAGCCCGCGAACACCGGGGAGCTGTTTTTT. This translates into CASSLAQREPANTGELFF.